This is a list of T cell receptor beta chains from one sample in a study of T-cell reconstitution after alpha-beta-depleted transplantation in children. Each CDR3 protein gets one entry after TCRdb re-called the PCR reads with MiXCR. This table has approximately 630,000 distinct CDR3 sequences, less than 15% appearing once. The sequenced sample was PBMCs, obtained before TCRalphabeta/CD19-depleted stem cell transplant. These receptors were obtained from a girl aged 2-10 years with congenital amegakaryocytic thrombocytopenia, due to receive a stem cell transplant. The CDR3 runs from the conserved cysteine through the conserved F or W. The D gene is left open where the match is weak. Part of the rows lack a size; the others show once, few, many or a class for expanded clones.

v_call	d_call	clone_size	j_call	cdr3_aa	cdr3_nt
TRBV20-1	-	-	TRBJ2-1	CSASHSREQFF	TGCAGTGCTAGCCACTCTAGAGAGCAGTTCTTC
TRBV29-1	-	few	TRBJ2-5	CSVVPQVRAEEETQYF	TGCAGCGTTGTACCCCAAGTAAGGGCCGAAGAGGAGACCCAGTACTTC
TRBV3-1	-	few	TRBJ2-5	CASSQGRRGGYEETQYF	TGTGCCAGCAGCCAAGGCCGAAGGGGGGGCTACGAAGAGACCCAGTACTTC
TRBV18	TRBD2	-	TRBJ2-1	CASSPGRASSYNEQFF	TGTGCCAGCTCACCAGGGAGGGCGAGCTCCTACAATGAGCAGTTCTTC
TRBV12-5	-	few	TRBJ2-7	CASAWDPRGEQYF	TGTGCTAGTGCGTGGGACCCACGGGGGGAGCAGTACTTC
TRBV28	TRBD2	-	TRBJ2-3	CASSLMSSGRISTDTQYF	TGTGCCAGCAGTTTAATGTCTAGCGGGAGGATCAGCACAGATACGCAGTATTTT
TRBV5-1	TRBD2	many	TRBJ2-3	CASSPGTSGIADTQYF	TGCGCCAGCAGCCCCGGGACTAGCGGGATAGCAGATACGCAGTATTTT
TRBV2	-	many	TRBJ2-7	CASSPDSNEQYF	TGTGCCAGCAGCCCGGACAGCAACGAGCAGTACTTC
TRBV6-1	-	many	TRBJ1-1	CASSDWRGENTEAFF	TGTGCCAGCAGTGATTGGAGGGGCGAGAACACTGAAGCTTTCTTT
TRBV12-3/TRBV12-4	TRBD2	-	TRBJ2-7	CASNIAGGMSYEQYF	TGTGCCAGCAATATTGCGGGGGGCATGTCCTACGAGCAGTACTTC
TRBV4-1	-	many	TRBJ2-1	CASSQSLGEQFF	TGCGCCAGCAGCCAGAGCTTAGGCGAGCAGTTCTTC
TRBV20-1	TRBD1	many	TRBJ1-5	CSARPGTANQPQHF	TGCAGTGCTAGACCCGGGACAGCAAATCAGCCCCAGCATTTT
TRBV27	TRBD2	few	TRBJ2-1	CASSLSSSGPYNEQFF	TGTGCCAGCAGTTTATCTTCTAGCGGCCCATACAATGAGCAGTTCTTC
TRBV29-1	-	-	TRBJ2-3	CSVDRGGTDTQYF	TGCAGCGTTGACCGAGGGGGGACAGATACGCAGTATTTT
TRBV7-2	-	many	TRBJ2-3	CASSLNPGSTDTQYF	TGTGCCAGCAGCTTAAACCCAGGCAGCACAGATACGCAGTATTTT
TRBV11-1	-	-	TRBJ1-5	CASSLSLQGQSSNQPQHF	TGTGCCAGCAGCTTAAGTTTGCAGGGCCAGAGTAGCAATCAGCCCCAGCATTTT
TRBV20-1	-	many	TRBJ2-7	CSARGGVDYEQYF	TGCAGTGCTAGAGGAGGAGTCGACTACGAGCAGTACTTC
TRBV24-1	-	-	TRBJ2-3	CATSDLPLEQTDTQYF	TGTGCCACCAGTGATTTGCCCCTAGAACAGACAGATACGCAGTATTTT
TRBV20-1	TRBD2	-	TRBJ2-7	CSARPLGTSGPSNTYEQYF	TGCAGTGCTAGACCGCTCGGGACTAGCGGGCCGTCGAATACCTACGAGCAGTACTTC
TRBV5-1	-	once	TRBJ1-1	CATSNQGVGTEAFF	TGCGCCACCAGCAACCAAGGGGTGGGCACTGAAGCTTTCTTT
TRBV7-6	-	once	TRBJ1-1	CASSLAPGGLSTEAFF	TGTGCCAGCAGCTTAGCCCCCGGGGGCTTGAGTACTGAAGCTTTCTTT
TRBV29-1	-	many	TRBJ2-5	CSVETGRETQYF	TGCAGCGTTGAAACAGGGCGGGAGACCCAGTACTTC
TRBV9	TRBD2	few	TRBJ2-1	CASSDLAVNYNEQFF	TGTGCCAGCAGCGACCTAGCGGTAAACTACAATGAGCAGTTCTTC
TRBV28	-	-	TRBJ2-7	CAARARHYEQYF	TGTGCCGCCCGGGCCCGTCACTACGAGCAGTACTTC
TRBV7-6	TRBD2	-	TRBJ2-1	CASSLEAGGELGEQFF	TGTGCCAGCAGCTTGGAAGCGGGAGGGGAGTTGGGTGAGCAGTTCTTC
TRBV10-3	-	-	TRBJ2-7	CAISEGDPWLYF	TGTGCCATCAGTGAGGGGGATCCGTGGCTGTACTTC
TRBV12-3/TRBV12-4	-	-	TRBJ2-1	CASSLVFLYWNEQFF	TGTGCCAGCAGTTTGGTGTTCCTCTATTGGAATGAGCAGTTCTTC
TRBV15	-	few	TRBJ2-5	CATSSRIQETQYF	TGTGCCACCAGCAGTCGAATTCAAGAGACCCAGTACTTC
TRBV20-1	-	many	TRBJ2-2	CSARWPANTGELFF	TGCAGTGCTAGGTGGCCAGCGAACACCGGGGAGCTGTTTTTT
TRBV7-2	-	many	TRBJ1-5	CASSFRTATQPQHF	TGTGCCAGCAGCTTTCGGACAGCCACCCAGCCCCAGCATTTT
TRBV20-1	TRBD1	many	TRBJ2-5	CSASSYRGLGAYQETQYF	TGCAGTGCTAGTTCATACAGGGGTCTGGGAGCGTACCAAGAGACCCAGTACTTC
TRBV6-1	TRBD2	-	TRBJ2-5	CASSSTGTSVPQETQYF	TGTGCCAGCAGCTCAACCGGGACTAGCGTACCTCAAGAGACCCAGTACTTC
TRBV12-3/TRBV12-4	-	many	TRBJ2-6	CASSRPISGANVLTF	TGTGCCAGCAGCCGCCCGATCTCTGGGGCCAACGTCCTGACTTTC
TRBV18	-	many	TRBJ1-1	CASSPFQGLDTEAFF	TGTGCCAGCTCACCTTTTCAGGGGCTGGACACTGAAGCTTTCTTT
TRBV2	-	few	TRBJ1-2	CASSEDDRTYGYTF	TGTGCCAGCAGTGAAGATGACAGGACCTATGGCTACACCTTC
TRBV19	-	few	TRBJ2-7	CASSISFQTYEQYF	TGTGCCAGTAGTATAAGCTTCCAGACCTACGAGCAGTACTTC
TRBV5-1	TRBD2	many	TRBJ2-1	CASSLNPLAGTLGNEQFF	TGCGCCAGCAGCTTAAATCCGCTAGCGGGAACCCTGGGGAATGAGCAGTTCTTC
TRBV20-1	-	many	TRBJ2-1	CSARPADTNEQFF	TGCAGTGCTAGACCCGCTGACACCAATGAGCAGTTCTTC
TRBV5-1	TRBD2	-	TRBJ2-3	CASSWDPGTSDTDTQYF	TGCGCCAGCAGCTGGGACCCCGGGACTAGCGACACAGATACGCAGTATTTT
TRBV20-1	TRBD2	many	TRBJ2-1	CSAREASGIVHEQFF	TGCAGTGCTAGAGAGGCTAGCGGGATTGTTCATGAGCAGTTCTTC
TRBV5-1	TRBD1	few	TRBJ2-7	CASSFNTPRDRTYF	TGCGCCAGCAGCTTCAACACTCCCCGGGACAGAACGTACTTC